What follows are 9 T cell receptor beta chains derived from one specimen sequenced in a study of shared clonotypes between healthy human individuals. Assay used: immunoSEQ multiplex PCR; TCRdb lists only in-frame clones, some missing. The sample has approximately 480,000 clones, 75% to 80% seen once. Material: PBMCs. These receptors were collected from a woman in her thirties or forties in good health. Some clones in this sample may be carry-over from other donors' samples.

The chain employs TRBV28 and TRBJ2-7; TRBD1 agrees at 10 bases. The CDR3 runs 14 residues. Germline V gene lookup returns CDR1 MDHEN and CDR2 SYDVKM. The V gene end was trimmed by 6 bases and the J gene end by 0 bases; junction bases not matched to a gene: 2. Here the CDR3 DNA reads TGTGCCAGCAGAAGGACAGGGGGCTCCTACGAGCAGTACTTC. Encoded protein: CASRRTGGSYEQYF.

This chain uses TRBV7-2 with TRBJ2-5, with 7 bases lining up with TRBD2. Germline loops: CDR1 SGHTA, CDR2 FQGNSA. This CDR3 is built from 15 residues. V was clipped by 1 base and J by 2 bases; unmatched bases: 4. In DNA form, the CDR3 reads TGTGCCAGCAGCTTAGGGGGACTACCACAAGAGACCCAGTACTTC. This encodes CASSLGGLPQETQYF.

The chain carries TRBV6-1 and TRBJ2-2, with D perhaps TRBD2 (6 bases). Germline values: CDR1 MNHNS, CDR2 SASEGT. Trimming removed 1 base at V and 1 base at J, with 10 bases between. This CDR3 comprises 16 residues. CDR3 DNA sequence: TGTGCCAGCAGTGAAGTAACCGGGAGGAACACCGGGGAGCTGTTTTTT. Its protein is CASSEVTGRNTGELFF.

This clone showed up just a few times. The chain joins TRBV6-5 to TRBJ2-1; TRBD2 agrees at 10 bases. The V gene's germline CDR1 is MNHEY and CDR2 SVGAGI. The length of the CDR3 is 16 residues. The V gene end was trimmed by 3 bases and the J gene end by 6 bases; junction bases not matched to a gene: 8. The CDR3 DNA is TGTGCCAGCAGTTATTTTCTAGCGGGGGTAGGCAATGAGCAGTTCTTC. Encoded protein: CASSYFLAGVGNEQFF.

This rearrangement joins TRBV28 to TRBJ2-5; D tentatively reads TRBD1 or TRBD2 (5 bases each). V shed 11 bases and J shed 5 bases, with 18 bases lying between them. The germline V gene encodes CDR1 MDHEN and CDR2 SYDVKM. CDR3 size: 13 residues. The CDR3 nucleotides read TGTGCCTCCAGCACATGGGGCGGGGAGACCCAGTACTTC. Its protein is CASSTWGGETQYF.

V usage is TRBV27 and J usage is TRBJ2-7; D gene ambiguous. CDR3 length: 13 amino acids. Looked up from germline, CDR1 is MNHEY and CDR2 is SMNVEV (reference sequence). Trimming took off 2 bases at V and 3 bases at J, with 8 bases between the two ends. The CDR3 reads CASSLTAHYEQYF. The CDR3 DNA sequence: TGTGCCAGCAGTTTAACAGCTCACTACGAGCAGTACTTC.

The table lists this clone with a few counts. No conserved phenylalanine or tryptophan is present at the end of the CDR3, so a read error is the likely explanation. This sequence joins TRBV15 and TRBJ1-1; D uncertain. Deletions cut 3 bases from V and 1 base from J, with 6 bases between. Per the germline V gene, CDR1 is LNHNV and CDR2 is YYDKDF (reference sequence). This CDR3 comprises 13 residues. CDR3 amino acids: CATSRAPNTEAFL. The CDR3 bases are TGTGCCACCAGCAGGGCGCCGAACACTGAAGCTTTCCTT.

The rearrangement links TRBV10-2 to TRBJ1-1; D is possibly TRBD1 (6 bases). Trimming took off 8 bases at V and 0 bases at J, with 7 bases between the two ends. The CDR3 is 12 residues long. Germline CDR1 is WSHSY and CDR2 is SAAADI. CDR3 DNA sequence: TGCGCCAGCCAGGGGTTGAACACTGAAGCTTTCTTT. Residues: CASQGLNTEAFF.

V is TRBV25-1 and J is TRBJ1-5; D remains unclear. CDR3 length equals 12 residues. The V end lost 3 bases, the J end lost 6 bases, and 6 bases lay between the germline ends. Germline assignment: CDR1 MGHDK and CDR2 SYGVNS. The CDR3 reads CASSDGSQPQHF. CDR3 DNA sequence: TGTGCCAGCAGTGATGGGAGTCAGCCCCAGCATTTT.